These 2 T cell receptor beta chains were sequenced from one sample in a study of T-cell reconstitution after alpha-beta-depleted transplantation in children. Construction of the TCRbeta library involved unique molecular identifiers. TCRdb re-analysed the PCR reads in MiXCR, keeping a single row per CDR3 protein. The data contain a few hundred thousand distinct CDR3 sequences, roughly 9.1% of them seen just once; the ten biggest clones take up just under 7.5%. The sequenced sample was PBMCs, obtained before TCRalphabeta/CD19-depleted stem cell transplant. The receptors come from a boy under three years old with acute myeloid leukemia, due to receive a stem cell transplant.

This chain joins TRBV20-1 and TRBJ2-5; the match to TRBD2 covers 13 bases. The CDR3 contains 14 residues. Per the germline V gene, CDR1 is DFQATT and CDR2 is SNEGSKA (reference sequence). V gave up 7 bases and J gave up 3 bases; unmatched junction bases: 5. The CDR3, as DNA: TGCAGTGTTCACGGACTAGCGGGAGAAGAGACCCAGTACTTC. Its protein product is CSVHGLAGEETQYF.

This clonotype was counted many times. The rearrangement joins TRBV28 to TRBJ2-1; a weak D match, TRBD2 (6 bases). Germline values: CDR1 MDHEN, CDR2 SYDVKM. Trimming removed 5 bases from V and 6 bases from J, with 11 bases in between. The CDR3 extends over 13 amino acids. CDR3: CASSPPSANEQFF. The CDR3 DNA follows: TGTGCCAGCAGTCCCCCTAGCGCCAATGAGCAGTTCTTC.